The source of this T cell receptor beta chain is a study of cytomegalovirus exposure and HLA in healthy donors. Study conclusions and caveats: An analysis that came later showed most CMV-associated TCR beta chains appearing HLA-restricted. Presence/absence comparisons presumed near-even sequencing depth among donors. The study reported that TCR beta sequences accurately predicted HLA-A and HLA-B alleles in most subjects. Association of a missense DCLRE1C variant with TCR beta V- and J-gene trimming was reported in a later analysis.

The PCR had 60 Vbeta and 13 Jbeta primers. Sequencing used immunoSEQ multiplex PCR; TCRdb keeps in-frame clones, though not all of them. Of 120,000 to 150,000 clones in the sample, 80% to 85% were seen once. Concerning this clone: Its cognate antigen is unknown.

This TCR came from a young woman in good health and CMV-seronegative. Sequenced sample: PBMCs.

In DNA, the CDR3 is TGTGCCAGCAGCTTGGGCAGGTTCGGCACCGGGGAGCTGTTTTTT. As protein: CASSLGRFGTGELFF. The chain employs TRBV5-6 and TRBJ2-2; D unresolved. Germline assignment: CDR1 SGHDT and CDR2 YYEEEE. The CDR3 contains 15 residues. V gave up 0 bases and J gave up 4 bases, with 10 bases separating them.